Listed below are T cell receptor beta chains from one sample, sequenced in a study of blood T cell repertoires in COVID-19. Data came from immunoSEQ multiplex PCR; TCRdb stores just in-frame clones and leaves some out. The sample has roughly 350,000 clones, 85% seen once. The sequencing sample was made of peripheral blood. These receptors originate from a woman aged 18 to 35 with acute or convalescent COVID-19. Both conserved end residues are part of each CDR3. D genes are given only for firm matches. The size of a clone is reported for some rows only, either as once, few or many, or as a class for expanded clones.

- | TRBJ1-1 | TRBV30 | few | TGTGCCTGGAGTGTAGCCGGGACTTCGAACACTGAAGCTTTCTTT | CAWSVAGTSNTEAFF
- | TRBJ2-7 | TRBV4-1 | - | TGCGCCAGCAGCCAACCGGACGATGCCTCTGGAGGCCACCACGAGCAGTACTTC | CASSQPDDASGGHHEQYF
TRBD2 | TRBJ2-1 | TRBV7-8 | once | TGTGCCAGCAGCTTAGGGAGGGAGGGCCGGACGAATGAGCAGTTCTTC | CASSLGREGRTNEQFF
TRBD1 | TRBJ1-1 | TRBV5-1 | once | TGCGCCAGCAGCTTCGGGCCGGACAGGGGAATTAAGAACACTGAAGCTTTCTTT | CASSFGPDRGIKNTEAFF
- | TRBJ1-1 | TRBV2 | - | TGTGCCAGCAGTGAACAGGGGCCCCAGAACACTGAAGCTTTCTTT | CASSEQGPQNTEAFF
TRBD1 | TRBJ1-1 | TRBV11-2 | - | TGTGCCGCACAGGGGACCAACACTGAAGCTTTCTTT | CAAQGTNTEAFF
- | TRBJ1-5 | TRBV5-1 | once | TGCGCCAGCAGCCAGGGTGGCAATCAGCCCCAGCATTTT | CASSQGGNQPQHF
TRBD1 | TRBJ2-7 | TRBV6-5 | - | TGTGCCAGCAATAGGCATGGGACAGATGCCTACGAGCAGTACTTC | CASNRHGTDAYEQYF
TRBD2 | TRBJ2-4 | TRBV5-4 | - | TGTGCCAGCAGCTGGGAGGGGGCCAAAAACATTCAGTACTTC | CASSWEGAKNIQYF
TRBD1 | TRBJ2-2 | TRBV19 | - | TGTGCCAGCAAGACAGGGGGAGAAGTCGGGGAGCTGTTTTTT | CASKTGGEVGELFF
- | TRBJ1-5 | TRBV3-1/TRBV3-2 | - | TGTGCCAGCAGCCAAGCCCCTTTTAGCAATCAGCCCCAGCATTTT | CASSQAPFSNQPQHF
TRBD1 | TRBJ1-1 | TRBV6-5 | - | TGTGCCAGCAGCGGACAGGGGGCGAATACTCCTTTCTTT | CASSGQGANTPFF
TRBD1 | TRBJ1-1 | TRBV5-5 | - | TGTGCCAGCAGCCCCATAGGACAGGGAGAAGCTTTCTTT | CASSPIGQGEAFF
TRBD2 | TRBJ2-2 | TRBV19 | - | TGTGCCAGTACTACCCCGGGACTAGCATCCCCCGGGGAGCTGTTTTTT | CASTTPGLASPGELFF
- | TRBJ2-3 | TRBV15 | - | TGTGCCACCAGCAGAGCTAACACAGATACGCAGTATTTT | CATSRANTDTQYF
TRBD2 | TRBJ2-7 | TRBV6-5 | - | TGTGCCAGCAGATCCGGACTAGCGGGAGACGAGCAGTACTTC | CASRSGLAGDEQYF
TRBD1 | TRBJ2-1 | TRBV29-1 | - | TGCAGCGTTGATGCCGACGGGACAGTAGACAATGAGCAGTTCTTC | CSVDADGTVDNEQFF
- | TRBJ2-7 | TRBV5-1 | - | TGCGCCAGCAGCTTGGCCATGGCGGACTACGAGCAGTACTTC | CASSLAMADYEQYF